A selection of T cell receptor beta chains follows, all from one sample in a study of shared clonotypes between healthy human individuals. Measured with immunoSEQ multiplex PCR; TCRdb has only the in-frame clones, and not every one. This sample carries roughly 330,000 clones, less than 85% of them seen once, and the ten largest clones take approximately 10%. Specimen: memory CD4+ T cells sorted from blood. These receptor sequences come from a man aged 25 to 40 in good health. Both conserved end residues are part of each CDR3. A D gene is named only where the DNA matches it firmly. Part of the rows lack a size; the others show once, few, many or a class for expanded clones.

j_gene: TRBJ2-2
d_gene: .
abundance: .
v_gene: TRBV5-4
CDR3nt: TGTGCCAGCAGCTTGAAACAGTTGAACACCGGGGAGCTGTTTTTT
CDR3aa: CASSLKQLNTGELFF

j_gene: TRBJ2-1
d_gene: .
abundance: .
v_gene: TRBV5-6
CDR3nt: TGTGCCAGCAGCTTGGCTGGGAGAGTTGGTGAGCAGTTCTTC
CDR3aa: CASSLAGRVGEQFF

j_gene: TRBJ2-7
d_gene: TRBD1
abundance: .
v_gene: TRBV5-1
CDR3nt: TGCGCCAGCAGCGAACAGGGGCAAGGCTCCTACGAGCAGTACTTC
CDR3aa: CASSEQGQGSYEQYF

j_gene: TRBJ2-5
d_gene: TRBD2
abundance: few
v_gene: TRBV27
CDR3nt: TGTGCCAGCAGTTTCAACCCCCTAGCGGGAGTCGGGGGGACCCAGTACTTC
CDR3aa: CASSFNPLAGVGGTQYF

j_gene: TRBJ2-4
d_gene: .
abundance: .
v_gene: TRBV11-3
CDR3nt: TGTGCCAGCAGCACCAACACGGGGCCCAAAAACATTCAGTACTTC
CDR3aa: CASSTNTGPKNIQYF

j_gene: TRBJ2-4
d_gene: .
abundance: .
v_gene: TRBV4-1
CDR3nt: TGCGCCAGCAGCCAAGATTCTGTCTTAAGCATTCAGTACTTC
CDR3aa: CASSQDSVLSIQYF

j_gene: TRBJ2-5
d_gene: .
abundance: .
v_gene: TRBV6-5
CDR3nt: TGTGCCAGCAGTTACTCGACGGGGTACGGGACCCAGTACTTC
CDR3aa: CASSYSTGYGTQYF

j_gene: TRBJ2-2
d_gene: TRBD1
abundance: .
v_gene: TRBV19
CDR3nt: TGTGCCAGTAGTACCGGGACAGGGGCTATAGGGGAGCTGTTTTTT
CDR3aa: CASSTGTGAIGELFF

j_gene: TRBJ2-7
d_gene: TRBD2
abundance: few
v_gene: TRBV4-3
CDR3nt: TGCGCCAGCAGCCGGTCCCTAGCGGGAATCTACGAGCAGTACTTC
CDR3aa: CASSRSLAGIYEQYF

j_gene: TRBJ2-1
d_gene: .
abundance: few
v_gene: TRBV29-1
CDR3nt: TGCAGCGTCGACACGCCAGCGGAGCGGCAGCAGTTCTTC
CDR3aa: CSVDTPAERQQFF

j_gene: TRBJ1-3
d_gene: .
abundance: .
v_gene: TRBV28
CDR3nt: TGTGCCAGCAGCTCCGTGGCCGGGTGGGGAAACACCATATATTTT
CDR3aa: CASSSVAGWGNTIYF

j_gene: TRBJ1-1
d_gene: TRBD1
abundance: .
v_gene: TRBV27
CDR3nt: TGTGCCAGCAGACGGACAGGGGAAACTGAAGCTTTCTTT
CDR3aa: CASRRTGETEAFF

j_gene: TRBJ2-5
d_gene: .
abundance: .
v_gene: TRBV29-1
CDR3nt: TGCAGCGTAGGACAGTTCGGGGGAGAGACCCAGTACTTC
CDR3aa: CSVGQFGGETQYF

j_gene: TRBJ2-1
d_gene: .
abundance: .
v_gene: TRBV11-1
CDR3nt: TGTGCCAGCAGCTCGATAGGAGGCGAGCAGTTCTTC
CDR3aa: CASSSIGGEQFF

j_gene: TRBJ2-6
d_gene: TRBD1
abundance: .
v_gene: TRBV2
CDR3nt: TGTGCCAGCGGGACAGGGGGCACTGGGGCCAACGTCCTGACTTTC
CDR3aa: CASGTGGTGANVLTF

j_gene: TRBJ1-2
d_gene: .
abundance: .
v_gene: TRBV5-4
CDR3nt: TGTGCCAGCAGCTCGATTGGTGGCAGGGGAGGTTATGGCTACACCTTC
CDR3aa: CASSSIGGRGGYGYTF

j_gene: TRBJ1-1
d_gene: .
abundance: .
v_gene: TRBV29-1
CDR3nt: TGCAGCGCTGCTGGCCTTCTGAACACTGAAGCTTTCTTT
CDR3aa: CSAAGLLNTEAFF

j_gene: TRBJ2-1
d_gene: TRBD2
abundance: few
v_gene: TRBV5-1
CDR3nt: TGCGCCAGCAGCTTGACTAGCGGTACTTACAATGAGCAGTTCTTC
CDR3aa: CASSLTSGTYNEQFF

j_gene: TRBJ2-1
d_gene: TRBD1
abundance: .
v_gene: TRBV27
CDR3nt: TGTGCCAGCAGATACCCGGGACAGGCCTACAATGAGCAGTTCTTC
CDR3aa: CASRYPGQAYNEQFF

j_gene: TRBJ2-1
d_gene: TRBD2
abundance: .
v_gene: TRBV19
CDR3nt: TGTGCCAGTACCCCGGGACTAGCGGGAGGATCCTACAATGAGCAGTTCTTC
CDR3aa: CASTPGLAGGSYNEQFF

j_gene: TRBJ2-1
d_gene: .
abundance: .
v_gene: TRBV5-1
CDR3nt: TGCGCCAGCAGCCGCCGAAACAGGGACCTCTCCTACAATGAGCAGTTCTTC
CDR3aa: CASSRRNRDLSYNEQFF

j_gene: TRBJ1-2
d_gene: .
abundance: few
v_gene: TRBV28
CDR3nt: TGTGCCAGCAGTCCAGCCAGCCCACAGGGTTACTATGGCTACACCTTC
CDR3aa: CASSPASPQGYYGYTF

j_gene: TRBJ2-1
d_gene: .
abundance: .
v_gene: TRBV6-1
CDR3nt: TGTGCCAGCAGTGAGGGTAGGGGATCTGAGCAGTTCTTC
CDR3aa: CASSEGRGSEQFF

j_gene: TRBJ2-7
d_gene: .
abundance: .
v_gene: TRBV14
CDR3nt: TGTGCCAGCAGCCCCACGAGCTACGAGCAGTACTTC
CDR3aa: CASSPTSYEQYF

j_gene: TRBJ1-1
d_gene: .
abundance: .
v_gene: TRBV28
CDR3nt: TGTGCCAGCAGTTTAATGCGGGAAGCTTTCTTT
CDR3aa: CASSLMREAFF

j_gene: TRBJ1-5
d_gene: TRBD1
abundance: .
v_gene: TRBV6-5
CDR3nt: TGTGCCAGCAGGGCAGGGGGCGGCGGTCAGCCCCAGCATTTT
CDR3aa: CASRAGGGGQPQHF

j_gene: TRBJ2-2
d_gene: .
abundance: .
v_gene: TRBV4-3
CDR3nt: TGCGCCAGCAGCCAAGATCGGGGGATTAACACCGGGGAGCTGTTTTTT
CDR3aa: CASSQDRGINTGELFF

j_gene: TRBJ2-5
d_gene: .
abundance: .
v_gene: TRBV5-1
CDR3nt: TGCGCCAGCAGCTTGGAAATCCAGGAGACCCAGTACTTC
CDR3aa: CASSLEIQETQYF

j_gene: TRBJ2-5
d_gene: .
abundance: once
v_gene: TRBV15
CDR3nt: TGTGCCACCAGCAGAGTCGCGGGGTTCAGAGAGACCCAGTACTTC
CDR3aa: CATSRVAGFRETQYF

j_gene: TRBJ2-2
d_gene: .
abundance: once
v_gene: TRBV7-2
CDR3nt: TGTGCCAGCAGCGATCGTGGGACTTTTAACACCGGGGAGCTGTTTTTT
CDR3aa: CASSDRGTFNTGELFF

j_gene: TRBJ2-5
d_gene: .
abundance: once
v_gene: TRBV2
CDR3nt: TGTGCCAGCAGAGGGTCGAAGGGGGGACAAGAGACCCAGTACTTC
CDR3aa: CASRGSKGGQETQYF

j_gene: TRBJ1-2
d_gene: .
abundance: few
v_gene: TRBV19
CDR3nt: TGTGCCAGTACCCTGACACCCCGTTTTGGCTACACCTTC
CDR3aa: CASTLTPRFGYTF

j_gene: TRBJ1-1
d_gene: .
abundance: .
v_gene: TRBV27
CDR3nt: TGTGCCAGCAGTTCCAGGGGTAACACTGAAGCTTTCTTT
CDR3aa: CASSSRGNTEAFF

j_gene: TRBJ2-3
d_gene: .
abundance: .
v_gene: TRBV7-2
CDR3nt: TGTGCCAGCAGCCAAAGCGGATGGAAGCTCCAGGGGGATACGCAGTATTTT
CDR3aa: CASSQSGWKLQGDTQYF

j_gene: TRBJ2-1
d_gene: TRBD2
abundance: .
v_gene: TRBV7-7
CDR3nt: TGTGCCAGCAGCCCGGCGGGACTAGAGGGCGTAAAGCAGTTCTTC
CDR3aa: CASSPAGLEGVKQFF

j_gene: TRBJ2-7
d_gene: TRBD1
abundance: .
v_gene: TRBV28
CDR3nt: TGTGCCAGCAGCCTCCTCGGGACAGCTTCCTACGAGCAGTACTTC
CDR3aa: CASSLLGTASYEQYF

j_gene: TRBJ2-7
d_gene: .
abundance: .
v_gene: TRBV9
CDR3nt: TGTGCCAGCAGCGTAGGGCAAGGTCCCTACGAGCAGTACTTC
CDR3aa: CASSVGQGPYEQYF

j_gene: TRBJ1-1
d_gene: .
abundance: .
v_gene: TRBV9
CDR3nt: TGTGCCAGCAGCGTGCGTGGGGACACTGAAGCTTTCTTT
CDR3aa: CASSVRGDTEAFF

j_gene: TRBJ2-7
d_gene: TRBD2
abundance: .
v_gene: TRBV28
CDR3nt: TGTGCCAGCAGACCCCCTTCAAGCGGGAGCCCCTACGAGCAGTACTTC
CDR3aa: CASRPPSSGSPYEQYF

j_gene: TRBJ2-3
d_gene: TRBD2
abundance: .
v_gene: TRBV6-5
CDR3nt: TGTGCCAGCACCCTAGCGGGAGGTGAAGATACGCAGTATTTT
CDR3aa: CASTLAGGEDTQYF

j_gene: TRBJ2-3
d_gene: .
abundance: .
v_gene: TRBV14
CDR3nt: TGTGCCAGCAGCCAAGGAACAGGCCCTAGCACAGATACGCAGTATTTT
CDR3aa: CASSQGTGPSTDTQYF

j_gene: TRBJ2-5
d_gene: TRBD2
abundance: .
v_gene: TRBV7-3
CDR3nt: TGTGCCAGCAGCTCTAGCGGCCAAGAGACCCAGTACTTC
CDR3aa: CASSSSGQETQYF

j_gene: TRBJ2-3
d_gene: TRBD2
abundance: many
v_gene: TRBV7-6
CDR3nt: TGTGCCAGCAGCTTATCGTTGGCGGGAGCTACAGATACGCAGTATTTT
CDR3aa: CASSLSLAGATDTQYF

j_gene: TRBJ2-1
d_gene: .
abundance: .
v_gene: TRBV5-1
CDR3nt: TGCGCCAGCAGCTTGGCCGGGGCGAGTTGGGTCTTC
CDR3aa: CASSLAGASWVF

j_gene: TRBJ2-1
d_gene: .
abundance: .
v_gene: TRBV9
CDR3nt: TGTGCCAGCAGCGTCACTAACAATGAGCAGTTCTTC
CDR3aa: CASSVTNNEQFF

j_gene: TRBJ1-1
d_gene: TRBD1
abundance: .
v_gene: TRBV18
CDR3nt: TGTGCCAGCTCACCAGCGACAGGGGGGTCTATGACTGAAGCTTTCTTT
CDR3aa: CASSPATGGSMTEAFF

j_gene: TRBJ1-2
d_gene: .
abundance: .
v_gene: TRBV21-1
CDR3nt: TGTGCCAGCAGAGACAGAAACTATGGCTACACCTTC
CDR3aa: CASRDRNYGYTF

j_gene: TRBJ2-1
d_gene: TRBD2
abundance: .
v_gene: TRBV2
CDR3nt: TGTGCCAGCAGCCCCGGACTAGACCCACTCAATGAGCAGTTCTTC
CDR3aa: CASSPGLDPLNEQFF

j_gene: TRBJ2-3
d_gene: TRBD1
abundance: .
v_gene: TRBV30
CDR3nt: TGTGCCTCCGATCGGGACAGGGGTGGTACGCAGTATTTT
CDR3aa: CASDRDRGGTQYF

j_gene: TRBJ2-2
d_gene: .
abundance: .
v_gene: TRBV7-7
CDR3nt: TGTGCCAGCAGTTTCGACAGGAAGGGAACCGGGGAGCTGTTTTTT
CDR3aa: CASSFDRKGTGELFF